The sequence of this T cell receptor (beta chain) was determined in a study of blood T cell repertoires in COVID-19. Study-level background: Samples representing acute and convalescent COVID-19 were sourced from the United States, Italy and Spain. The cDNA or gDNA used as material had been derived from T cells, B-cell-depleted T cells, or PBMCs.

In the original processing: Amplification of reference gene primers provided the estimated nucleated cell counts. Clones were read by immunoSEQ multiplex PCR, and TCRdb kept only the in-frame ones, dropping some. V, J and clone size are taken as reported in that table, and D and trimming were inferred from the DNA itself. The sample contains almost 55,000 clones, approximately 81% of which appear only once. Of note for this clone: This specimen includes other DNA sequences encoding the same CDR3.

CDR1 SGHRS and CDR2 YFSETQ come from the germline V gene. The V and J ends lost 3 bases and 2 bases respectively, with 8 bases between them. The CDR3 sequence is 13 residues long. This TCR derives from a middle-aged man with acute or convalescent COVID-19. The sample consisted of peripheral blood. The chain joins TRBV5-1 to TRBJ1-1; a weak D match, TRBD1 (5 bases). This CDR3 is CASSSGQNTEAFF. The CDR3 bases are TGCGCCAGCAGCTCAGGACAAAACACTGAAGCTTTCTTT.